This T cell receptor beta chain was identified during a study of memory CD4+ T cells and cytomegalovirus serostatus. Single viable CD3+CD4+CD8-CD45RO+ cells were sorted as the memory CD4+ T cells. Study-level results: CD4+ memory repertoires contained about 40% of the 164 reported CMV TCRbeta sequences. Repertoires predicted CMV serostatus with median bootstrapped AUC of 0.95.

In regard to this clone: Its antigen remains unknown.

Profiled with immunoSEQ multiplex PCR; TCRdb holds only in-frame clones, not every one. The sample includes 40,000 to 55,000 clones, roughly 80% of them seen just once. Per germline, CDR1 MDHEN and CDR2 SYDVKM. The V end lost 3 bases, the J end lost 4 bases, and 9 bases lay between the germline ends. The CDR3 covers 14 residues. This receptor was identified in an adult in good health and CMV-seropositive. The chain links TRBV28 to TRBJ2-2; a weak D match, TRBD1 (6 bases). The material sequenced was memory CD4+ T cells from blood. The CDR3 DNA sequence: TGTGCCAGCAGTTTTAACAGGGCCACCGGGGAGCTGTTTTTT. It is translated as CASSFNRATGELFF.